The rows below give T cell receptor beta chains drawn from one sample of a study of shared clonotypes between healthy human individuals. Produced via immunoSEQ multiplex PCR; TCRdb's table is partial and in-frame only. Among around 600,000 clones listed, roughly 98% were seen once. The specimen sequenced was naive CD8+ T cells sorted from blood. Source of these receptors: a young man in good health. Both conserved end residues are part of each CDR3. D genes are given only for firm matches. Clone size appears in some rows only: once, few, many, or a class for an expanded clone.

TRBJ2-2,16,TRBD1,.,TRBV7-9,CASSSRDRANTGELFF,TGTGCCAGCAGCTCGCGGGACAGGGCGAACACCGGGGAGCTGTTTTTT
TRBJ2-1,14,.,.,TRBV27,CASSFGGWYNEQFF,TGTGCCAGCAGTTTTGGTGGGTGGTACAATGAGCAGTTCTTC
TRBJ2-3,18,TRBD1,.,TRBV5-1,CASSLEGGQADFTDTQYF,TGCGCCAGCAGCTTGGAGGGGGGACAGGCCGACTTTACAGATACGCAGTATTTT
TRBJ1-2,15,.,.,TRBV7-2,CASSLGTGTSYGYTF,TGTGCCAGCAGCTTAGGAACCGGGACAAGCTATGGCTACACCTTC
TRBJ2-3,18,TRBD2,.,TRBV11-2,CASSLVSSGAWGTDTQYF,TGTGCCAGCAGCTTAGTGAGTAGCGGGGCATGGGGCACAGATACGCAGTATTTT
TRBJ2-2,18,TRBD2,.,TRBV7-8,CASSLGTSGRVNTGELFF,TGTGCCAGCAGCTTGGGGACTAGCGGGAGGGTGAACACCGGGGAGCTGTTTTTT
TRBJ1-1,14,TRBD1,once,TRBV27,CASSPPTGSREAFF,TGTGCCAGCAGTCCTCCGACAGGGTCCCGCGAAGCTTTCTTT
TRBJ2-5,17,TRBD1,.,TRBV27,CASRTHLGQGVGETQYF,TGTGCCAGCAGGACCCACTTGGGACAGGGAGTTGGAGAGACCCAGTACTTC
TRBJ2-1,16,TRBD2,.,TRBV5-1,CASSPTLAGRYNEQFF,TGCGCCAGCAGCCCGACTCTAGCGGGACGGTACAATGAGCAGTTCTTC
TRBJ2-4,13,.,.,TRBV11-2,CASSPAAENIQYF,TGTGCCAGCAGCCCCGCAGCGGAGAACATTCAGTACTTC
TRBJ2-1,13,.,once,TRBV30,CAWSVKGVNEQFF,TGTGCCTGGAGTGTCAAGGGTGTCAATGAGCAGTTCTTC
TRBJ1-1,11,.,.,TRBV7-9,CASSREFEAFF,TGTGCCAGCAGCCGGGAGTTTGAAGCTTTCTTT
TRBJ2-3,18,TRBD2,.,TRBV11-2,CASSSPWGLAGVPDTQYF,TGTGCCAGCAGCTCCCCGTGGGGACTAGCGGGAGTTCCAGATACGCAGTATTTT
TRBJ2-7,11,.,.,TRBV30,CAWSGYYEQYF,TGTGCCTGGAGTGGCTACTACGAGCAGTACTTC
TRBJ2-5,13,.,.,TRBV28,CASSSGIEETQYF,TGTGCCAGCAGTTCGGGCATTGAAGAGACCCAGTACTTC
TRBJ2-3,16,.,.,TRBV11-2,CASSSALADYTDTQYF,TGTGCCAGCAGCTCGGCGTTAGCGGACTACACAGATACGCAGTATTTT
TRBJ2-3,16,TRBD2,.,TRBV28,CASSWLTSGSSDTQYF,TGTGCCAGCAGTTGGTTGACTAGCGGGAGTTCGGATACGCAGTATTTT
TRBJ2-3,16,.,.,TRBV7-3,CASSLIPSGSTDTQYF,TGTGCCAGCAGCTTAATCCCCTCAGGTAGCACAGATACGCAGTATTTT